In its sample, the clone carrying this T cell receptor beta chain was seen many times. One junction end disagrees with the germline gene, perhaps due to a read error. The data were obtained in a study of neurological immune-mediated disorders. TCRdb redid the calling of the 5' RACE reads with MiXCR, one entry per CDR3 protein. The sample carries tens of thousands of distinct CDR3 sequences, under 10% recorded once. Germline CDR1 reads SGHVS; CDR2 reads FNYEAQ. The CDR3 loop spans 15 amino acids. The sample comprised PBMCs. This clonotype was obtained from a man aged 50-59 years in good health. This chain uses TRBV7-6 with TRBJ2-7; 12 nucleotides align to TRBD2. The DNA for the CDR3 is TGTGCCAGCAGCCTAGCGGGGGGGCAGTCCTACGAGCAGTACTTC. It specifies CASSLAGGQSYEQYF. The whole variable domain, remainder taken from reference TRBV7-6 and TRBJ2-7, is GAGVSQSPRYKVTKRGQDVALRCDPISGHVSLYWYRQALGQGPEFLTYFNYEAQQDKSGLPNDRFSAERPEGSISTLTIQRTEQRDSAMYRCASSLAGGQSYEQYFGPGTRLTVT.